The 3 T cell receptor beta chains below come from one sample, sequenced in a study of beta chain features in type 1 diabetes. General observations from the study: All four CD4+ subsets of Type 1 diabetes patients contained TCRB CDR3s that were moderately but significantly shorter.

Which antigens these TCRs recognize remains unknown. Reverse transcribing all isolated RNA meant expressed TCRB transcripts were sequenced. Only in-frame clones appear in the TCRdb table, and some are missing; sequencing was by immunoSEQ multiplex PCR. The table records around 250,000 clones, 24% of them present only once. Sequencing was done on a sample of naive CD4+ T cells from blood. These receptors all stem from a woman in her 30s with type 1 diabetes.

This clone has a handful of counts. This chain uses TRBV30 with TRBJ1-3; 7 bases fit TRBD1. The CDR3 runs 15 residues. J lost 4 bases, V lost 3 bases, and 9 bases had no gene match. Germline CDR1 and CDR2: GTSNPN and SVGIG (reference sequence). CDR3 sequence: CAWSPTGEPGNTIYF. The CDR3 DNA follows: TGTGCCTGGAGCCCAACAGGGGAGCCAGGAAACACCATATATTTT.

This clone appeared a few times. The rearrangement links TRBV11-1 to TRBJ2-3; 7 bases agree with TRBD1. Germline V gene lookup returns CDR1 SGHAT and CDR2 FQDESV (reference sequence). CDR3 length equals 15 residues. V shed 3 bases and J 0 bases; nucleotides not matched to a gene: 3. CDR3 residues: CASSLTGISTDTQYF. As DNA, the CDR3 is TGTGCCAGCAGCTTGACAGGGATAAGCACAGATACGCAGTATTTT.

This sequence joins TRBV6-5 and TRBJ2-5; 8 bases map to TRBD2. CDR1 is MNHEY, CDR2 SVGAGI, per germline. This CDR3 is 14 amino acids long. With V trimmed by 6 bases and J by 4 bases, 7 bases remained unmatched. This CDR3 is CASRLSGGRETQYF. In DNA, the CDR3 is TGTGCCAGCAGACTGAGCGGGGGTCGAGAGACCCAGTACTTC.